Described below is a single T cell receptor beta chain sequence and its context. Antigen specificity is unknown. The sample is drawn from a study of identical twins. Findings of the study overall: Twin-shared out-of-frame alpha sequences showed excess low generation probability.

TCRdb analysed the 5' RACE reads with MiXCR anew, one entry per CDR3 protein. The table has more than 1.5 million distinct CDR3 sequences, roughly a third seen once. V shed 4 bases and J shed 3 bases, with 14 bases lying between them. The CDR3 consists of 15 residues. Germline lookup yields CDR1 SGHKS and CDR2 YYEKEE (reference sequence). Sample: cord blood. This chain links TRBV5-5 with TRBJ1-5, with TRBD1 as a possible D gene (5 bases). The origin of this receptor is a newborn girl in good health. The CDR3: CASSPWVGVNQPQHF. The DNA of the CDR3 is TGTGCCAGCAGCCCGTGGGTGGGGGTCAATCAGCCCCAGCATTTT.